The 29 T cell receptor beta chains below were found in one sample sequenced in a study of T cell responses to AZD1222 COVID-19 vaccine. Data came from immunoSEQ multiplex PCR; TCRdb stores just in-frame clones and leaves some out. The table records about 150,000 clones, around 93% of them present only once. The material was peripheral blood, obtained 28 days after the second AZD1222 dose. These receptors originate from an adult who received the AZD1222 COVID-19 vaccine.

The chain uses TRBV12-3 or TRBV12-4 and TRBJ1-5, with a tentative D call TRBD1 (6 bases). The CDR3 length is 13 residues. V was pared by 6 bases and J by 9 bases, with 15 bases between. The CDR3 region has the DNA TGTGCCAGCAGCCGGGACACCCAGAGGCCCCAGCATTTT. Encoded protein: CASSRDTQRPQHF.

This rearrangement joins TRBV12-2 to TRBJ1-2; no DNA check was done on the table's D call, TRBD1. TRBV12-2 is assigned pseudogene status. This CDR3 has 19 amino acids. The CDR3 loop reads CASRLIIRVKLETNYGYTF. In nucleotides, the CDR3 is TGTGCAAGTCGCTTAATTATCAGGGTAAAGTTGGAAACTAACTATGGCTACACCTTC.

The chain recombines TRBV6-2 or TRBV6-3 with TRBJ1-4; possibly TRBD1 for D (5 bases). CDR3 length: 15 residues. Germline CDR1 MNHEY, CDR2 SVGEGT. V was trimmed by 4 bases and J by 4 bases, leaving 13 bases between them. The CDR3 DNA reads as TGTGCCAGCAGTTCCCACGGGGCCTATAATGAAAAACTGTTTTTT. Protein sequence: CASSSHGAYNEKLFF.

V usage is TRBV27 and J usage is TRBJ2-1; 12 positions match TRBD2. Germline V gene lookup returns CDR1 MNHEY and CDR2 SMNVEV (reference sequence). The CDR3 is made up of 15 amino acids. Unmatched junction bases numbered 6, after V lost 6 bases and J lost 6 bases. The CDR3, as DNA: TGTGCCAGCAGGAGGTGGACTAGCGGGGTCAATGAGCAGTTCTTC. Translated, it gives CASRRWTSGVNEQFF.

This chain uses TRBV7-2 with TRBJ1-1; D call uncertain. Germline-derived CDR1 and CDR2 are SGHTA and FQGNSA. The CDR3 is 15 amino acids. Trimming shortened V by 2 bases and J by 0 bases, and 10 bases separated the two germline ends. The CDR3 DNA is TGTGCCAGCAGCTTAATCCCGGGATTGAACACTGAAGCTTTCTTT. Its protein product is CASSLIPGLNTEAFF.

The chain links TRBV24-1 to TRBJ2-5; D uncertain. Germline V CDR1 and CDR2: KGHDR, SFDVKD. The CDR3 length is 14 residues. Trimming removed 0 bases from V and 2 bases from J, with 6 bases in between. The CDR3 coding sequence is TGTGCCACCAGTGATTTGGGCCGACAAGAGACCCAGTACTTC. Amino acids: CATSDLGRQETQYF.

The chain links TRBV29-1 to TRBJ2-3, with D perhaps matching TRBD1 (6 bases). Germline-derived CDR1 and CDR2 are SQVTM and ANQGSEA. V gave up 4 bases and J gave up 1 base, with 15 bases separating them. The length of the CDR3 is 15 residues. CDR3 coding DNA: TGCAGCGTTGCCCAACAGGGTGTCGGCACAGATACGCAGTATTTT. Its translation: CSVAQQGVGTDTQYF.

This clone was detected once. V is TRBV27 and J is TRBJ1-4; possible D gene TRBD1, 6 bases. From germline, CDR1 is MNHEY and CDR2 SMNVEV (reference sequence). This CDR3 comprises 16 residues. V lost 3 bases, J lost 0 bases, and 11 bases lay in between. The CDR3 bases are TGTGCCAGCAGTTTTTCAGGGGAAGCAACTAATGAAAAACTGTTTTTT. Translation gives CASSFSGEATNEKLFF.

The chain uses TRBV30 and TRBJ2-3; 8 bases agree with TRBD2. This CDR3 spans 14 amino acids. The germline V gene encodes CDR1 GTSNPN and CDR2 SVGIG (reference sequence). The V segment lost 3 bases and the J segment 4 bases; nucleotides outside the gene matches: 6. CDR3 in amino acids: CAWRTAGGADTQYF. CDR3 bases: TGTGCCTGGAGAACTGCGGGAGGCGCAGATACGCAGTATTTT.

The count of this clone is one. V is TRBV7-7 and J is TRBJ2-3; D unresolved. Germline loops: CDR1 SSHAT, CDR2 FNYEAQ (reference sequence). Trimming stripped 2 bases from V and 1 base from J, with 7 bases between. The CDR3 is made up of 14 amino acids. The CDR3 DNA sequence: TGTGCCAGCAGCTTAAGACTCGGCACAGATACGCAGTATTTT. It encodes CASSLRLGTDTQYF. Drawing the rest from reference TRBV7-7 and TRBJ2-3, the complete variable domain is GAGVSQSPRYKVTKRGQDVTLRCDPISSHATLYWYQQALGQGPEFLTYFNYEAQPDKSGLPSDRFSAERPEGSISTLTIQRTEQRDSAMYRCASSLRLGTDTQYFGPGTRLTVL.

V and J are TRBV4-2 and TRBJ2-2; a possible D gene is TRBD2 (5 bases). The germline gives CDR1 LGHNA, CDR2 YNFKEQ. Trimming took off 3 bases at V and 10 bases at J, with 15 bases between the two ends. This CDR3 spans 14 amino acids. DNA of the CDR3: TGTGCCAGCAGCCATCCCGCCCGGACTGAGGAGCTGTTTTTT. It encodes CASSHPARTEELFF.

The rearrangement links TRBV4-2 to TRBJ2-5; TRBD2 is a possible D gene (5 bases). Looked up from germline, CDR1 is LGHNA and CDR2 is YNFKEQ. This CDR3 spans 15 amino acids. Between the trimmed V and J ends, which lost 4 bases and 2 bases, there was a span of 14 bases. The CDR3: CASSLRLSGQETQYF. The CDR3 DNA is TGTGCCAGCAGCCTACGCCTATCGGGACAAGAGACCCAGTACTTC.

CDR3 sequence reads: CASSILSGRVYEQYF. As DNA, the CDR3 is TGTGCCAGCAGTATTTTAAGCGGGAGGGTATACGAGCAGTACTTC. The rearrangement uses TRBV6-2 or TRBV6-3 and TRBJ2-7, with 10 bases fitting TRBD2. The V gene's germline CDR1 is MNHEY and CDR2 SVGEGT. Trimming took 5 bases from V and 4 from J; bases not matched to a gene: 8. The CDR3 contains 15 residues.

This sequence joins TRBV6-5 and TRBJ1-5; TRBD1 is a possible D gene (5 bases). Germline V lookup: CDR1 MNHEY, CDR2 SVGAGI. This CDR3 is 15 amino acids long. The V end lost 0 bases, the J end lost 5 bases, and 11 bases lay between the germline ends. Written as DNA, the CDR3 is TGTGCCAGCAGTTACTCGGGCAGGGCCGATCAGCCCCAGCATTTT. It is translated as CASSYSGRADQPQHF.

J is TRBJ1-5 and V is TRBV2; D remains ambiguous. Trimming stripped 8 bases from V and 3 bases from J, with 14 bases between. This CDR3 spans 14 amino acids. The germline V gene encodes CDR1 SNHLY and CDR2 FYNNEI. Here the CDR3 DNA reads TGTGCCAGCGGGTTAGAGGTGACCAATCAGCCCCAGCATTTT. This translates into CASGLEVTNQPQHF.

This clone was recorded a few times. V usage is TRBV19 and J usage is TRBJ2-6, with D unclear. This CDR3 comprises 15 residues. Per germline, CDR1 LNHDA and CDR2 SQIVND (reference sequence). V dropped 5 bases and J dropped 2 bases, with 10 bases sitting between them. CDR3 loop: CASSARVAGANVLTF. The CDR3, as DNA: TGTGCCAGTAGTGCCCGGGTAGCTGGGGCCAACGTCCTGACTTTC.

The chain uses TRBV29-1 and TRBJ1-2; 7 bases match TRBD1. The CDR3 runs 13 residues. Unmatched junction bases numbered 4, after V lost 5 bases and J lost 1 base. The germline gives CDR1 SQVTM, CDR2 ANQGSEA. DNA of the CDR3: TGCAGCGTTCATGACAGGGTTAACTATGGCTACACCTTC. Residues: CSVHDRVNYGYTF.

The chain couples TRBV7-9 to TRBJ2-5; 9 bases map to TRBD1. The CDR3 runs to 14 residues. After removal of 5 bases from V and 5 bases from J, the junction contained 6 bases not matched to a gene. Germline V gene lookup returns CDR1 SEHNR and CDR2 FQNEAQ (reference sequence). This CDR3 is CASSQQGASETQYF. The CDR3 DNA follows: TGTGCCAGCAGCCAACAGGGGGCGAGCGAGACCCAGTACTTC.

The chain recombines TRBV28 with TRBJ2-6, with D perhaps TRBD1 or TRBD2 (5 bases each). Germline V CDR1 and CDR2: MDHEN, SYDVKM. The CDR3 extends over 16 amino acids. Trimming stripped 8 bases from V and 4 bases from J, with 18 bases between. CDR3 in DNA: TGTGCCAGCCTTGCCGGGGTCCGGGACGGGGCCAACGTCCTGACTTTC. Amino acid sequence: CASLAGVRDGANVLTF.

In its sample, this clone was seen once. This chain uses TRBV9 with TRBJ2-3; possible D gene TRBD1, 6 bases. CDR3 length equals 16 residues. V was cut by 3 bases and J by 3 bases, with 17 bases left in between. The V gene's germline CDR1 is SGDLS and CDR2 YYNGEE. The CDR3 nucleotides are TGTGCCAGCAGCGCCGAGACAGGTTTCGATACAGATACGCAGTATTTT. Translation: CASSAETGFDTDTQYF.

The chain employs TRBV28 and TRBJ1-2, with a possible D match to TRBD1 (6 bases). The V gene's germline CDR1 is MDHEN and CDR2 SYDVKM. Deletions cut 5 bases from V and 4 bases from J, with 14 bases between. The CDR3 covers 14 residues. In nucleotides, the CDR3 is TGTGCCAGCAGTCTCCTCTTACAGGGCTATGGCTACACCTTC. The encoded protein is CASSLLLQGYGYTF.

The gene calls are TRBV7-2 and TRBJ2-5; 9 bases line up with TRBD2. Germline CDR1 and CDR2: SGHTA and FQGNSA. This CDR3 is 15 amino acids long. The junction had 8 bases not matched to a gene; V was cut back by 4 bases and J by 5 bases. The CDR3 bases are TGTGCCAGCAGCTCCCCAGCGGGAGGAATGGAGACCCAGTACTTC. This encodes CASSSPAGGMETQYF.

The V and J genes are TRBV5-5 and TRBJ1-6; 7 bases fit TRBD1. This CDR3 contains 16 residues. In germline, CDR1 is SGHKS, CDR2 YYEKEE (reference sequence). With 3 bases clipped from V and 4 bases from J, the junction kept 7 bases outside the gene matches. The CDR3 region is CASSSIAGQYNSPLHF. The CDR3, as DNA: TGTGCCAGCAGCTCCATCGCGGGACAGTATAATTCACCCCTCCACTTT.

The chain is built from TRBV12-2 and TRBJ1-2. TRBV12-2 is recorded as a pseudogene. The CDR3 spans 15 residues. CDR3 sequence reads: CASRPRIRGDYGYTF. The DNA for the CDR3 is TGTGCAAGTCGCCCTCGAATCCGGGGAGACTATGGCTACACCTTC.

The chain links TRBV10-2 to TRBJ2-7; D is perhaps TRBD2 (5 bases). V lost 3 bases, J lost 2 bases, and 17 bases lay in between. The CDR3 has 16 residues. Germline V gives CDR1 WSHSY, CDR2 SAAADI. CDR3 nucleotides: TGCGCCAGCAGTGACCCACGGCCCCTGGGAGCCTACGAGCAGTACTTC. It encodes CASSDPRPLGAYEQYF.

The chain couples TRBV11-2 to TRBJ1-5; the D is unclear. This CDR3 is 13 amino acids long. Trimming stripped 3 bases from V and 0 bases from J, with 3 bases between. Germline assignment: CDR1 SGHAT and CDR2 FQNNGV. CDR3 region: CASSFDSNQPQHF. The CDR3 DNA reads as TGTGCCAGCAGCTTTGATAGCAATCAGCCCCAGCATTTT.

This sequence joins TRBV19 and TRBJ2-1; the match to TRBD2 covers 8 bases. The germline gives CDR1 LNHDA, CDR2 SQIVND (reference sequence). The CDR3 spans 15 residues. Unmatched junction bases numbered 5, after V lost 6 bases and J lost 1 base. CDR3 loop: CASRARGGSYNEQFF. CDR3 DNA: TGTGCCAGTAGAGCCCGGGGGGGGTCCTACAATGAGCAGTTCTTC.

The rearrangement joins TRBV7-8 to TRBJ2-1, with 12 positions matching TRBD2. Unmatched junction bases numbered 5, after V lost 4 bases and J lost 10 bases. Per germline, CDR1 SGHVS and CDR2 FQNEAQ. The CDR3 is made up of 14 amino acids. CDR3 bases: TGTGCCAGCAGCTCGACGACTAGCGGGAGAGAGCAGTTCTTC. Its protein product is CASSSTTSGREQFF.

The V call is TRBV23-1, the J call TRBJ1-5, with a tentative D call TRBD1 (6 bases). TRBV23-1 falls under the ORF class, with uncertain function. Trimming stripped 5 bases from V and 5 bases from J, with 19 bases between. This CDR3 is built from 16 residues. The CDR3, as DNA: TGCGCCAGCAGTTCCCTACCCCAGGGGCCAGATCAGCCCCAGCATTTT. Protein: CASSSLPQGPDQPQHF.